This entry lists 8 T cell receptor beta chains sequenced from one sample in a study of T cells in Graves' hyperthyroidism and ophthalmopathy. Authors of the study amplified TCR beta CDR3 regions from RNA transcripts. The TCR CDR3 was amplified in a first-round RT-PCR using the HTBI primer set. Each CDR3 protein is one row after TCRdb ran MiXCR on the multiplex PCR reads. The sample records about 200,000 distinct CDR3 sequences, 17% being singletons. Specimen: blood. These receptor sequences come from a woman aged 45 to 65 with Graves' hyperthyroidism.

This clonotype occurred many times. This chain connects TRBV5-8 to TRBJ2-1, with D perhaps matching TRBD1 (6 bases). The V end lost 1 base, the J end lost 4 bases, and 9 bases lay between the germline ends. Germline lookup yields CDR1 SGHTS and CDR2 YDEGEE. The CDR3 has 14 amino acids. The CDR3, as DNA: TGTGCCAGCAGCTTGTTGGGACATTACAATGAGCAGTTCTTC. This gives the protein CASSLLGHYNEQFF.

The V and J genes are TRBV28 and TRBJ2-7; 10 bases are a match to TRBD2. Germline-derived CDR1 and CDR2 are MDHEN and SYDVKM. V was clipped by 2 bases and J by 5 bases; unmatched bases: 9. This CDR3 spans 16 amino acids. CDR3 nucleotides: TGTGCCAGCAGTTTACCGTCTAGCGGGAGTCTCAACGAGCAGTACTTC. Its protein product is CASSLPSSGSLNEQYF.

This clonotype showed up just a few times. The chain has TRBV5-6 and TRBJ2-7; D is uncertain. Germline assignment: CDR1 SGHDT and CDR2 YYEEEE. The ends were cut back, 4 bases at V and 5 bases at J, with 16 bases in the middle. The CDR3 has 14 residues. The CDR3 is CASSHPLLRDEQYF. The CDR3 DNA reads as TGTGCCAGCAGCCACCCTCTGTTAAGGGACGAGCAGTACTTC.

The chain recombines TRBV7-2 with TRBJ2-4; 10 bases agree with TRBD1. The CDR3 length is 16 residues. The V segment lost 1 base and the J segment 6 bases; nucleotides outside the gene matches: 6. Germline values: CDR1 SGHTA, CDR2 FQGNSA. This CDR3 is CASSLVPGQGSNIQYF. The CDR3 DNA is TGTGCCAGCAGCTTAGTTCCGGGACAGGGGTCAAACATTCAGTACTTC.

The table lists this clonotype with many counts. The rearrangement joins TRBV28 to TRBJ1-2, with D perhaps matching TRBD1 (6 bases). Germline lookup yields CDR1 MDHEN and CDR2 SYDVKM. V gave up 3 bases and J gave up 4 bases, with 12 bases separating them. This CDR3 has 14 amino acids. CDR3 in DNA: TGTGCCAGCAGTTTGGGGGCGTCTGGCTATGGCTACACCTTC. This encodes CASSLGASGYGYTF.

The rearrangement uses TRBV5-1 and TRBJ2-1; 7 bases match TRBD1. The germline V gene has CDR1 SGHRS and CDR2 YFSETQ. The V gene end was trimmed by 4 bases and the J gene end by 7 bases; junction bases not matched to a gene: 11. The CDR3 is made up of 15 amino acids. The DNA of the CDR3 is TGCGCCAGCAGCCTGACGAGGACAGGCAATAATGAGCAGTTCTTC. Its translation: CASSLTRTGNNEQFF.

Ten or more counts support this clonotype. The V gene is TRBV7-6, the J gene TRBJ2-3, with D unresolved. V was clipped by 2 bases and J by 4 bases, with 10 bases between them. This CDR3 contains 14 residues. CDR1 is SGHVS, CDR2 FNYEAQ, per germline. CDR3 coding DNA: TGTGCCAGCAGCTTACTCTTGCCGGCAGATACGCAGTATTTT. Translation gives CASSLLLPADTQYF.

A note on this clonotype: Since a much larger clone is just one base distant, this may be a read error. V gene TRBV20-1 combines with J gene TRBJ1-5, with a weak D call TRBD1 (6 bases). Germline V gives CDR1 DFQATT, CDR2 SNEGSKA (reference sequence). This CDR3 contains 14 residues. The CDR3, as DNA: TGCGGTGCTAGAGATCGCCAGGGGTATCAGCCCCAGCATTTT. Amino acid sequence: CGARDRQGYQPQHF.